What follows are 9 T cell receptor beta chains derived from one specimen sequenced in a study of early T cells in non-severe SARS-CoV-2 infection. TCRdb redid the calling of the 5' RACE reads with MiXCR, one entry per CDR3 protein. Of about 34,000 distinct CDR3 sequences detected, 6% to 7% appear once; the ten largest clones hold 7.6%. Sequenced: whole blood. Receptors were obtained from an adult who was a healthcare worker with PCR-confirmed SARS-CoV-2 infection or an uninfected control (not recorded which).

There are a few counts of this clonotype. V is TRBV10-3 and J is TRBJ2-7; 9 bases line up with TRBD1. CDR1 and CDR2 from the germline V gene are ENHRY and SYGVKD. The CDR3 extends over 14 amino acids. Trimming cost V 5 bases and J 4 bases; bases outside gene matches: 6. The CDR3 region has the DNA TGTGCCATCAGTCCCACAGGGGGCATTTACGAGCAGTACTTC. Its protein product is CAISPTGGIYEQYF.

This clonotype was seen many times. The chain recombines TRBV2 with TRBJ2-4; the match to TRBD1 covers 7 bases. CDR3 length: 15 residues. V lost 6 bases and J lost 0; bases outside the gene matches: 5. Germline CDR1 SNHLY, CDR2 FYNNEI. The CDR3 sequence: CASRDRIIAKNIQYF. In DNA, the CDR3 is TGTGCCAGCAGGGACAGGATCATAGCCAAAAACATTCAGTACTTC.

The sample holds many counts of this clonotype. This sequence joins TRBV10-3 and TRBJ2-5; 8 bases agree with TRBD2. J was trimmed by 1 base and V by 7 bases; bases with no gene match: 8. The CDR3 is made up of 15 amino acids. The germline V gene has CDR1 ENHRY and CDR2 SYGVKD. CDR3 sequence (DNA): TGTGCCATCATGGGCGGCGGGGGGCTCCAAGAGACCCAGTACTTC. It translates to CAIMGGGGLQETQYF.

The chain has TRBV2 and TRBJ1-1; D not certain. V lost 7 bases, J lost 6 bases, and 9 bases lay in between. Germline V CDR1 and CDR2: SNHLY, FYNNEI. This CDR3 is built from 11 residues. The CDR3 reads CASKSGAEAFF. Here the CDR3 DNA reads TGTGCCAGCAAATCCGGCGCTGAAGCTTTCTTT.

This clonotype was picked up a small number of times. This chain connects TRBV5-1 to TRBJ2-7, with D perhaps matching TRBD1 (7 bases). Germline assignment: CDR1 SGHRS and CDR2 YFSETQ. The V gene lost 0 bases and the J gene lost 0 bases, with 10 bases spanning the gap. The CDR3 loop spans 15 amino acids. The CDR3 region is CASSLGGTVSYEQYF. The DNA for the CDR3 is TGCGCCAGCAGCTTGGGCGGGACAGTCTCCTACGAGCAGTACTTC.

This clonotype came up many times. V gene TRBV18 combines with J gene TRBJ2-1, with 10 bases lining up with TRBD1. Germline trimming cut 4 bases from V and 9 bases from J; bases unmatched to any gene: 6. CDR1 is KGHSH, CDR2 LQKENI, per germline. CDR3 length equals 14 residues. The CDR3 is CASSLGQGYGEQFF. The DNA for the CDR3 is TGTGCCAGCTCACTGGGACAGGGGTACGGTGAGCAGTTCTTC.

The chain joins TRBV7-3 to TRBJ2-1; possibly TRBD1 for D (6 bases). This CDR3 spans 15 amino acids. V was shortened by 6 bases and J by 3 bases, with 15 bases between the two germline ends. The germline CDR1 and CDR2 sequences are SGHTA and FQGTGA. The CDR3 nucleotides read TGTGCCAGCAGTTATTTAGGGACACACTACAATGAGCAGTTCTTC. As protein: CASSYLGTHYNEQFF. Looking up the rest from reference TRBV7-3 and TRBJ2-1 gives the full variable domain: GAGVSQTPSNKVTEKGKYVELRCDPISGHTALYWYRQSLGQGPEFLIYFQGTGAADDSGLPNDRFFAVRPEGSVSTLKIQRTERGDSAVYLCASSYLGTHYNEQFFGPGTRLTVL.

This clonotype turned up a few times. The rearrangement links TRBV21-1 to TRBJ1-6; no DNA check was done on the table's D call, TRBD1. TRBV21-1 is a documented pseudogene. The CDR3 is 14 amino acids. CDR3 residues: CASSRGLYNSPLHF. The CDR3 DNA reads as TGTGCCAGCAGCAGGGGCTTGTATAATTCACCCCTCCACTTT.

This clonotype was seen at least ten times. In nucleotides, the CDR3 is TGTGCCAGCAGTTTCGGGCAGGGTGGGCACATTCAGTACTTC. Encoded protein: CASSFGQGGHIQYF. This rearrangement joins TRBV12-3 or TRBV12-4 to TRBJ2-4, with D tentatively TRBD1 (5 bases). V was pared by 3 bases and J by 8 bases, with 14 bases between. The CDR3 is made up of 14 amino acids.